The rows below give T cell receptor beta chains drawn from one sample of a study of T cells expressing NK-cell markers. TCRdb re-called the 5' RACE reads and gives one entry per CDR3 protein, without DNA. Found here are approximately 440,000 distinct CDR3 sequences; the top ten clones hold 1.4% to 1.5%. Sequenced input: blood T cells: a sorted CD56 or NKG2C T cell subset, CD4+ or CD8+ T cells, or bulk PBMC T cells (not recorded which). The source of these receptors is a woman between 50 and 59 years old in good health. Each CDR3 is given with its conserved first and last residue.

V,J,CDR3
TRBV24-1,TRBJ2-2,CATEDRDGLLNTGELFF
TRBV11-3,TRBJ2-1,CASSPILGQGVRGEQFF
TRBV7-2,TRBJ1-1,CASSLVFGREAFF
TRBV10-3,TRBJ1-5,CAIWEGAPQPQHF
TRBV5-1,TRBJ2-7,CASSLNPGDTNGEQYF
TRBV7-2,TRBJ1-1,CASSFDGMNTEAFF
TRBV12-3/TRBV12-4,TRBJ2-1,CASSADRGRDEQFF
TRBV7-7,TRBJ2-7,CASSQGLAGDEQYF
TRBV12-3/TRBV12-4,TRBJ2-7,CASSLGGLAGPRGYEQYF
TRBV20-1,TRBJ2-1,CSGKRGTGTNEQFF
TRBV10-3,TRBJ2-2,CAIRRESTGELFF
TRBV12-3/TRBV12-4,TRBJ2-3,CASSSVGTSGHPQEDTQYF
TRBV27,TRBJ2-3,CASSFVGLAGLTDTQYF
TRBV5-1,TRBJ2-7,CASQAHLTSGRTYEQYF
TRBV7-6,TRBJ1-3,CASSPSGVGNTIYF
TRBV7-2,TRBJ2-3,CASSFYRGDTQYF
TRBV6-4,TRBJ2-1,CASSDTPLAGRSGNEQFF
TRBV20-1,TRBJ2-5,CSARVGNLRETQYF
TRBV5-1,TRBJ2-7,CASSLDGGSGEQYF
TRBV30,TRBJ2-6,CAWSGGGANVLTF
TRBV18,TRBJ1-5,CASSWNTDSNQPQHF
TRBV10-3,TRBJ1-2,CAISRDSIYGYTF
TRBV29-1,TRBJ1-2,CSVRTGPYGYTF
TRBV20-1,TRBJ1-2,CSAPGGQGAFFNYGYTF
TRBV5-1,TRBJ2-3,CASSPWTSGTDTQYF
TRBV3-1,TRBJ2-2,CASSQVDHTRRELFF
TRBV14,TRBJ2-2,CASSWSRDWRNTGELFF
TRBV9,TRBJ2-4,CASSAQTGRGNIQYF
TRBV14,TRBJ1-1,CASSQALGGNTEAFF
TRBV11-2,TRBJ2-1,CASSLAGSGNKQFF
TRBV7-8,TRBJ2-1,CASSLEAAVAGYNEQFF
TRBV6-6,TRBJ2-1,CASSYAGVVDEQFF
TRBV2,TRBJ2-1,CASREAGTVYNEQFF
TRBV5-1,TRBJ2-3,CASGSGRPSTDTQYF
TRBV5-1,TRBJ2-1,CASSLPAGGGEQFF
TRBV7-9,TRBJ2-3,CASTVDRGPNTQYF
TRBV10-3,TRBJ2-1,CAISAGQGLHNEQFF
TRBV6-1,TRBJ1-5,CAGAGQGALGQPQHF
TRBV28,TRBJ1-5,CASSLVGQGNQPQHF
TRBV5-5,TRBJ2-2,CASSLGLLAGFANTGELFF
TRBV27,TRBJ2-3,CASSLDRRSSTDTQYF
TRBV5-6,TRBJ2-3,CASSLPGTAQITQYF
TRBV19,TRBJ2-5,CASSIGADFQETQYF
TRBV4-1,TRBJ1-1,CASSRTGPNTEAFF
TRBV10-2,TRBJ1-1,CATGGAGNTEAFF
TRBV12-3/TRBV12-4,TRBJ2-1,CASSFIPARAYNEQFF
TRBV10-2,TRBJ2-3,CASSGPSGLTPGTDTQYF